Below, one T cell receptor beta chain is given with its context. Its specificity is unknown. Assay execution took place at the deep level. Using immunoSEQ multiplex PCR, the repertoire was profiled, and TCRdb retains in-frame clones only, with some absent. The table includes about 490,000 clones, around 79% detected once. V was shortened by 7 bases and J by 5 bases, with 18 bases between the two germline ends. This CDR3 contains 14 residues. The germline V gene encodes CDR1 MNHEY and CDR2 SMNVEV (reference sequence). This specimen comes from a study of shared clonotypes between healthy human individuals. Points from the study as a whole: A small donor pool kept down the genetic and exposure-history diversity that was represented.

Sequences were obtained from PBMCs. The source is a woman aged 40-49 years in good health. Some clones in this sample may be carry-over from other donors' samples. V is TRBV27 and J is TRBJ2-7; D is ambiguous. In nucleotides, the CDR3 is TGTGCCAGCAATTCTATAATGGGTCCCCACGAGCAGTACTTC. It codes for CASNSIMGPHEQYF.